This T cell receptor (beta chain) appears in the sequencing data of a study of T-cell reconstitution after alpha-beta-depleted transplantation in children. This clonotype was seen more than once but under ten times. The target antigen is unknown. The germline gives CDR1 MDHEN, CDR2 SYDVKM. J gave up 3 bases and V 2 bases, and 8 bases lay outside the gene matches. The CDR3 sequence is 17 residues long. Study-level findings and limits: At one year after transplant, newly produced T cells mostly accounted for T-cell counts and diversity. Alpha-beta T cells about two months after transplant reportedly derived from several hundred expanded graft clones.

During its preparation, the TCRbeta library received unique molecular identifiers. From the PCR reads, TCRdb called clonotypes with MiXCR, one entry per CDR3 protein. The sample carries a few hundred thousand distinct CDR3 sequences, roughly a tenth recorded once. The chain has TRBV28 and TRBJ1-1; 11 bases agree with TRBD1. The source material was PBMCs, sampled before TCRalphabeta/CD19-depleted stem cell transplant. The TCR sequence derives from a boy under two years old with acute myeloid leukemia, due to receive a stem cell transplant. The CDR3 region has the DNA TGTGCCAGCAGTTTACGGACAGGGGGCGTTGGAGACACTGAAGCTTTCTTT. Its translation is CASSLRTGGVGDTEAFF.